Listed here are 16 T cell receptor beta chains from one sample, sequenced in a study of identical twins. TCRdb re-analysed the 5' RACE reads in MiXCR, keeping a single row per CDR3 protein. The sample lists roughly 720,000 distinct CDR3 sequences, 15% to 20% seen once, with around 13% in the top ten. The same specimen was also included in a second study, on T cells expressing NK-cell markers.

Sequenced input: PBMCs. The receptors were sampled from a woman between 18 and 30 years old in good health.

The rearrangement uses TRBV6-1 and TRBJ2-1; tentative D call: TRBD2 (6 bases). The CDR3 covers 14 residues. V lost 3 bases to trimming and J lost 1 base, with 7 bases between them. The germline CDR1 and CDR2 sequences are MNHNS and SASEGT. The CDR3 DNA reads TGTGCCAGCAGTGACGGACTATCCTACAATGAGCAGTTCTTC. Protein sequence: CASSDGLSYNEQFF.

This clonotype was found a few times. J is TRBJ2-7 and V is TRBV6-2 or TRBV6-3, with 11 bases matching TRBD2. Germline CDR1 reads MNHEY; CDR2 reads SVGEGT. V trimming: 2 bases; J trimming: 2 bases; junction bases outside the gene matches: 5. This CDR3 contains 16 residues. CDR3 DNA: TGTGCCAGCAGTTACGAGAGACTAGCGGGACCCTACGAGCAGTACTTC. Protein: CASSYERLAGPYEQYF.

The rearrangement links TRBV7-9 to TRBJ1-4; TRBD1 is a possible D gene (5 bases). Trimming pared 5 bases from V and 7 bases from J, leaving 17 bases between. The germline V gene has CDR1 SEHNR and CDR2 FQNEAQ (reference sequence). This CDR3 is built from 15 residues. CDR3 region: CASSRVGGSGEKLFF. CDR3 bases: TGTGCCAGCAGCCGTGTTGGGGGATCAGGTGAAAAACTGTTTTTT.

The J gene is TRBJ2-5, the V gene TRBV5-1; 7 bases map to TRBD2. Germline loops: CDR1 SGHRS, CDR2 YFSETQ. The CDR3 loop spans 15 amino acids. With V trimmed by 5 bases and J by 1 base, 8 bases remained unmatched. The CDR3 sequence is CASSWSSGRQETQYF. The CDR3 DNA reads TGCGCCAGCAGTTGGAGTAGCGGGCGCCAAGAGACCCAGTACTTC.

This clonotype is a singleton in its sample. The chain recombines TRBV9 with TRBJ2-7; the D is unclear. Germline V lookup: CDR1 SGDLS, CDR2 YYNGEE. With 4 bases removed from V and 0 bases from J, the gap between germline ends came to 17 bases. The CDR3 is 16 residues long. Here the CDR3 reads CASSTHPSQPSYEQYF. The CDR3, as DNA: TGTGCCAGCAGCACCCACCCATCTCAACCCTCCTACGAGCAGTACTTC.

This clonotype was detected only a few times. The V gene is TRBV20-1, the J gene TRBJ2-6, with no clear D. With 3 bases removed from V and 0 bases from J, the gap between germline ends came to 6 bases. Germline CDR1 DFQATT, CDR2 SNEGSKA (reference sequence). This CDR3 region has 14 residues. This CDR3 is CSASGVSGANVLTF. For the CDR3, the DNA is TGCAGTGCTAGTGGGGTCTCTGGGGCCAACGTCCTGACTTTC.

This clonotype was counted a few times. This chain links TRBV6-5 with TRBJ2-5; weak D call: TRBD2 (6 bases). V dropped 2 bases and J dropped 7 bases, with 17 bases sitting between them. The CDR3 extends over 15 amino acids. Germline V gives CDR1 MNHEY, CDR2 SVGAGI. The CDR3 sequence is CASSYAPGGTGTQYF. CDR3 nucleotides: TGTGCCAGCAGTTACGCTCCCGGGGGAACGGGGACCCAGTACTTC.

This clonotype was seen only once. The chain has TRBV12-3 or TRBV12-4 and TRBJ2-4; TRBD2 matches 8 bases. This CDR3 has 18 residues. Germline trimming cut 7 bases from V and 7 bases from J; bases unmatched to any gene: 21. CDR3 bases: TGTGCCAGCATTCCGGGGGGCTGGAGCGGGAGCGGCTGGAACATTCAGTACTTC. Amino acid sequence: CASIPGGWSGSGWNIQYF.

This clonotype was observed a handful of times. The CDR3 spells CASAPGPITNTGELFF. The CDR3 DNA follows: TGCGCCAGCGCCCCAGGACCGATCACCAACACCGGGGAGCTGTTTTTT. The chain links TRBV5-1 to TRBJ2-2; D unclear. CDR1 and CDR2 from the germline V gene are SGHRS and YFSETQ. The CDR3 is 16 amino acids. V lost 7 bases to trimming and J lost 2 bases, with 18 bases between them. The full variable domain, its missing parts supplied by reference TRBV5-1 and TRBJ2-2, is KAGVTQTPRYLIKTRGQQVTLSCSPISGHRSVSWYQQTPGQGLQFLFEYFSETQRNKGNFPGRFSGRQFSNSRSEMNVSTLELGDSALYLCASAPGPITNTGELFFGEGSRLTVL.

This clonotype was counted between two and nine times. The chain links TRBV7-9 to TRBJ1-1; 9 positions agree with TRBD1. Germline V gene sequence: CDR1 SEHNR, CDR2 FQNEAQ (reference sequence). CDR3 size: 16 residues. Trimming removed 5 bases from V and 1 base from J; junction bases left unmatched: 8. CDR3 protein: CASSIWTGEGNTEAFF. CDR3 nucleotide sequence: TGTGCCAGCAGCATATGGACAGGGGAGGGGAACACTGAAGCTTTCTTT.

The J gene is TRBJ2-2, the V gene TRBV6-2 or TRBV6-3, with TRBD1 matching over 8 bases. This CDR3 contains 16 residues. Germline values: CDR1 MNHEY, CDR2 SVGEGT. V lost 4 bases to trimming and J lost 1 base; unmatched junction nucleotides: 5. CDR3 sequence (DNA): TGTGCCAGCAGTTCCACAGGGGGAAGGAACACCGGGGAGCTGTTTTTT. Residues: CASSSTGGRNTGELFF.

The chain employs TRBV19 and TRBJ2-7; TRBD1 is a possible D gene (5 bases). V was shortened by 1 base and J by 2 bases, with 9 bases between the two germline ends. Germline-derived CDR1 and CDR2 are LNHDA and SQIVND (reference sequence). CDR3 length: 14 residues. This chain's CDR3 is CASSIGQGAYEQYF. CDR3 DNA: TGTGCCAGTAGTATAGGTCAGGGTGCCTACGAGCAGTACTTC. The variable domain in full, with the rest retrieved from reference TRBV19 and TRBJ2-7, is DGGITQSPKYLFRKEGQNVTLSCEQNLNHDAMYWYRQDPGQGLRLIYYSQIVNDFQKGDIAEGYSVSREKKESFPLTVTSAQKNPTAFYLCASSIGQGAYEQYFGPGTRLTVT.

This rearrangement joins TRBV7-9 to TRBJ2-1, with D uncertain. The CDR3 has 14 residues. The V end lost 5 bases, the J end lost 4 bases, and 12 bases lay between the germline ends. Germline V CDR1 and CDR2: SEHNR, FQNEAQ (reference sequence). CDR3 DNA: TGTGCCAGCAGCCCCCCGACCGTGTACAATGAGCAGTTCTTC. The encoded protein is CASSPPTVYNEQFF.

The V and J genes are TRBV6-1 and TRBJ2-1, with 7 nucleotides matching TRBD2. The CDR3 totals 14 residues. Germline CDR1 MNHNS, CDR2 SASEGT. V gave up 7 bases and J gave up 6 bases; unmatched junction bases: 9. DNA for the CDR3: TGTGCCAGCATGCTAGCGGAAAAAAGCAATGAGCAGTTCTTC. Translating it yields CASMLAEKSNEQFF.

The V call is TRBV5-1, the J call TRBJ2-5, with 7 bases matching TRBD2. The CDR3 has 14 amino acids. CDR1 SGHRS and CDR2 YFSETQ come from the germline V gene. Trimming cost V 8 bases and J 0 bases; bases outside gene matches: 7. CDR3 DNA: TGCGCCAGTAATCACGGACTAGACCAAGAGACCCAGTACTTC. The encoded protein is CASNHGLDQETQYF.

This clonotype came up a few times. The V and J genes are TRBV5-1 and TRBJ2-1, with 10 positions matching TRBD2. Germline V gene data show CDR1 as SGHRS and CDR2 as YFSETQ. The CDR3 is 20 residues long. Trimming at V came to 2 bases and at J to 2 bases, leaving 16 bases not matched to a gene. The chain's CDR3 is CASSFMALAGSVRTYNEQFF. CDR3 nucleotides: TGCGCCAGCAGCTTCATGGCACTAGCGGGGTCTGTTCGCACCTACAATGAGCAGTTCTTC.